Presented here are 19 T cell receptor beta chains from one specimen sequenced in a study of OX40 agonist ivuxolimab in advanced cancers. TCRdb keeps only in-frame clones here, not all; method: immunoSEQ multiplex PCR. This repertoire shows 20,000 to 25,000 clones, 60% to 85% found once; its top ten account for around 13%. Sequenced material: CD4+ or CD8+ T cells sorted from blood, taken in a trial of the OX40 agonist ivuxolimab. These TCRs come from an adult with an advanced solid tumor such as melanoma, head and neck, liver or kidney cancer.

The chain couples TRBV10-2 to TRBJ2-1; 9 positions match TRBD2. Germline CDR1 WSHSY, CDR2 SAAADI. V lost 6 bases, J lost 1 base, and 19 bases stayed unmatched. CDR3 size: 20 residues. The CDR3 region is CASRDPVFAGGPLSYNEQFF. In DNA form, the CDR3 reads TGCGCCAGCAGGGACCCTGTCTTTGCGGGGGGGCCTCTGTCCTACAATGAGCAGTTCTTC.

This chain uses TRBV7-6 with TRBJ1-1; the match to TRBD1 covers 9 bases. V shed 5 bases and J 5 bases; nucleotides not matched to a gene: 6. The CDR3 is 14 amino acids. CDR1 SGHVS and CDR2 FNYEAQ come from the germline V gene. Here the CDR3 DNA reads TGTGCCAGCAGCCCCGGGACAGGGTCTACTGAAGCTTTCTTT. Protein sequence: CASSPGTGSTEAFF.

The chain's CDR3 is CASSELGRPAGYTF. The DNA for the CDR3 is TGTGCCAGCAGTGAATTGGGCAGGCCGGCTGGCTACACCTTC. The J gene is TRBJ1-2, the V gene TRBV6-1, with unresolved D. V was shortened by 2 bases and J by 7 bases, with 14 bases between the two germline ends. This CDR3 has 14 residues. Germline V CDR1 and CDR2: MNHNS, SASEGT.

The rearrangement joins TRBV6-5 to TRBJ1-1, with D perhaps TRBD1 (5 bases). This CDR3 is 13 amino acids long. Deletions cut 4 bases from V and 1 base from J, with 7 bases between. Germline V gene sequence: CDR1 MNHEY, CDR2 SVGAGI. CDR3 sequence reads: CASSFGQNTEAFF. The CDR3 nucleotides read TGTGCCAGCAGTTTCGGACAGAACACTGAAGCTTTCTTT.

This clone showed up just a few times. The rearrangement joins TRBV2 to TRBJ1-3, with no clear D. V dropped 3 bases and J dropped 4 bases, with 1 base sitting between them. The CDR3 loop spans 11 amino acids. Germline CDR1 SNHLY, CDR2 FYNNEI. The chain's CDR3 is CASSEGNTIYF. CDR3 in DNA: TGTGCCAGCAGTGAGGGAAACACCATATATTTT.

This clone was counted once. CDR3 sequence reads: CASSLQAGDSPLHF. CDR3 bases: TGTGCCAGCAGCTTACAGGCGGGAGATTCACCCCTCCACTTT. The J gene is TRBJ1-6, the V gene TRBV11-1, with no clear D. Germline CDR1 is SGHAT and CDR2 is FQDESV (reference sequence). With 2 bases removed from V and 8 bases from J, the gap between germline ends came to 10 bases. The CDR3 is 14 amino acids.

The chain is built from TRBV2 and TRBJ2-7; 10 nucleotides align to TRBD1. The V segment lost 10 bases and the J segment 5 bases; nucleotides outside the gene matches: 8. This CDR3 is 13 amino acids long. Germline V CDR1 and CDR2: SNHLY, FYNNEI. Here the CDR3 DNA reads TGTGCCACCAGGGGACAGGGGCCGAACGAGCAGTACTTC. This codes for CATRGQGPNEQYF.

The V gene is TRBV10-3, the J gene TRBJ2-5; unclear D gene. This CDR3 is built from 12 residues. Germline V gives CDR1 ENHRY, CDR2 SYGVKD. V lost 3 bases to trimming and J lost 5 bases, with 7 bases between them. CDR3 coding DNA: TGTGCCATCAGTGATGTCCCCGAGACCCAGTACTTC. As protein: CAISDVPETQYF.

The chain employs TRBV11-2 and TRBJ1-1, with D unclear. CDR1 and CDR2 (germline): SGHAT, FQNNGV. The V gene lost 5 bases and the J gene lost 1 base, with 23 bases spanning the gap. The CDR3 sequence is 18 residues long. The DNA for the CDR3 is TGTGCCAGCAGCGATCCGGTTGGGAGAAGTAACGCGAACACTGAAGCTTTCTTT. The encoded protein is CASSDPVGRSNANTEAFF.

This clone is a singleton in its sample. The chain joins TRBV19 to TRBJ1-5, with a weak D call TRBD1 (5 bases). From germline, CDR1 is LNHDA and CDR2 SQIVND (reference sequence). The CDR3 has 15 amino acids. Trimming stripped 9 bases from V and 0 bases from J, with 15 bases between. CDR3 residues: CASQSRGYSNQPQHF. The CDR3 DNA follows: TGTGCCAGCCAATCGAGGGGATATAGCAATCAGCCCCAGCATTTT.

The genes are TRBV7-6 and TRBJ2-7; 9 nucleotides match TRBD1. Germline lookup yields CDR1 SGHVS and CDR2 FNYEAQ. V was pared by 6 bases and J by 12 bases, with 6 bases of the junction left unmatched. CDR3 length equals 11 residues. The CDR3 region is CASSRTGDLYF. The CDR3 DNA sequence: TGTGCCAGCAGTCGGACAGGGGATTTGTACTTC.

The chain's CDR3 is CASSSPRGLETQYF. DNA for the CDR3: TGCGCCAGCAGCTCCCCGCGGGGGCTGGAGACCCAGTACTTC. The rearrangement joins TRBV5-1 to TRBJ2-5, with D possibly matching TRBD2 (7 bases). V shed 3 bases and J shed 5 bases, with 14 bases lying between them. CDR1 SGHRS and CDR2 YFSETQ come from the germline V gene. The CDR3 has 14 residues.

This clone was detected only once. The rearrangement joins TRBV2 to TRBJ2-1; tentative D call: TRBD2 (7 bases). CDR3 size: 15 residues. Trimming took 6 bases from V and 0 from J, leaving 12 bases between them. Germline V gene lookup returns CDR1 SNHLY and CDR2 FYNNEI. CDR3 sequence: CASSGGLSSYNEQFF. The CDR3 bases are TGTGCCAGCAGCGGGGGGCTTAGCTCCTACAATGAGCAGTTCTTC.

This sequence joins TRBV5-6 and TRBJ1-6, with D possibly matching TRBD1 (5 bases). Trimming shortened V by 0 bases and J by 7 bases, and 14 bases separated the two germline ends. Germline V CDR1 and CDR2: SGHDT, YYEEEE. The CDR3 length is 16 residues. The CDR3 coding sequence is TGTGCCAGCAGCTTGGGGTTACGGGGCGCAAATTCACCCCTCCACTTT. It specifies CASSLGLRGANSPLHF. The full variable domain, with the rest looked up from reference TRBV5-6 and TRBJ1-6, is DAGVTQSPTHLIKTRGQQVTLRCSPKSGHDTVSWYQQALGQGPQFIFQYYEEEERQRGNFPDRFSGHQFPNYSSELNVNALLLGDSALYLCASSLGLRGANSPLHFGNGTRLTVT.

The rearrangement uses TRBV6-5 and TRBJ1-1; possible D gene TRBD1, 6 bases. CDR3 size: 15 residues. Germline V gene lookup returns CDR1 MNHEY and CDR2 SVGAGI. Trimming took off 0 bases at V and 1 base at J, with 9 bases between the two ends. The CDR3 loop is CASSYSIQGNTEAFF. Here the CDR3 DNA reads TGTGCCAGCAGTTACTCCATACAGGGGAACACTGAAGCTTTCTTT.

This chain connects TRBV20-1 to TRBJ1-2; possibly TRBD1 for D (6 bases). V lost 7 bases, J lost 5 bases, and 8 bases lay in between. Germline V gene sequence: CDR1 DFQATT, CDR2 SNEGSKA (reference sequence). This CDR3 spans 10 amino acids. CDR3: CSEGEYGYTF. In DNA, the CDR3 is TGCAGTGAGGGGGAGTATGGCTACACCTTC.

This chain links TRBV25-1 with TRBJ2-7, with D hard to call. The germline V gene has CDR1 MGHDK and CDR2 SYGVNS. This CDR3 is 12 amino acids long. With 3 bases removed from V and 6 bases from J, the gap between germline ends came to 9 bases. CDR3 residues: CASSDPPREQYF. In DNA form, the CDR3 reads TGTGCCAGCAGTGATCCCCCCCGCGAGCAGTACTTC.

V usage is TRBV5-6 and J usage is TRBJ1-1; a possible D gene is TRBD1 (6 bases). Trimming stripped 2 bases from V and 1 base from J, with 18 bases between. Germline CDR1 and CDR2: SGHDT and YYEEEE. This CDR3 has 17 amino acids. CDR3 bases: TGTGCCAGCAGCTTACCTCCGGGACAATATTCGAACACTGAAGCTTTCTTT. Protein product: CASSLPPGQYSNTEAFF.

The CDR3 nucleotides read TGTGCCAGCAGCTTAGTTACTCTAGCGATCACCGGGGAGCTGTTTTTT. Its translation is CASSLVTLAITGELFF. The V gene is TRBV7-8, the J gene TRBJ2-2, with a weak D call TRBD2 (6 bases). Trimming cost V 1 base and J 4 bases, with 13 bases left between them. There are 16 residues in the CDR3. Looked up from germline, CDR1 is SGHVS and CDR2 is FQNEAQ.